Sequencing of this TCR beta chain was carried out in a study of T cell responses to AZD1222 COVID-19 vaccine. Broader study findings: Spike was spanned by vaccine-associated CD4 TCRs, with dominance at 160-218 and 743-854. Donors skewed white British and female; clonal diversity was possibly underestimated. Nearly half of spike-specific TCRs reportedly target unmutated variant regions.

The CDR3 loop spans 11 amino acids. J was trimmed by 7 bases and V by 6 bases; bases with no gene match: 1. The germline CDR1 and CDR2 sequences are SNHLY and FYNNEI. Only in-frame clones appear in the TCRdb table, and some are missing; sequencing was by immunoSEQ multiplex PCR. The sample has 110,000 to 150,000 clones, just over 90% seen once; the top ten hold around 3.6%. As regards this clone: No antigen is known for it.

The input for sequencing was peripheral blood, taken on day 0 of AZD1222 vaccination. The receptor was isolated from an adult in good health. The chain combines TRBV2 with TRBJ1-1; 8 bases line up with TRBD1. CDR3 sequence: CASRGTGEAFF. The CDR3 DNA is TGTGCCAGCAGGGGGACAGGTGAAGCTTTCTTT.